The entry below gives a single TCR beta chain sequence along with its context. Antigen unknown. This sample was included in a study of cytomegalovirus exposure and HLA in healthy donors. The study, taken as a whole, reports: Specificity of three CMV-associated chains for CMV antigens was verified in vitro. Per published reports, the classifier diagnosed cytomegalovirus status with high specificity and sensitivity. For most TCR sequences rarity was the rule, although some public TCRs occurred in many donors. The listing of 160 or so TCR beta chains classed them as cytomegalovirus-associated.

With 0 bases removed from V and 0 bases from J, the gap between germline ends came to 12 bases. The V gene's germline CDR1 is SGHKS and CDR2 YYEKEE (reference sequence). The CDR3 has 16 residues. The repertoire was sequenced with immunoSEQ multiplex PCR; TCRdb's copy has only in-frame clones and lacks some. The sample gives around 60,000 clones, roughly 90% of which show up once; approximately 1.1% is in the top ten. V and J are TRBV5-5 and TRBJ1-1; D is ambiguous. The sequence came from a man younger than 35 in good health and CMV-seronegative. The sample consisted of PBMCs. CDR3: CASSLVPTVMNTEAFF. Written as DNA, the CDR3 is TGTGCCAGCAGCTTGGTTCCCACAGTTATGAACACTGAAGCTTTCTTT.